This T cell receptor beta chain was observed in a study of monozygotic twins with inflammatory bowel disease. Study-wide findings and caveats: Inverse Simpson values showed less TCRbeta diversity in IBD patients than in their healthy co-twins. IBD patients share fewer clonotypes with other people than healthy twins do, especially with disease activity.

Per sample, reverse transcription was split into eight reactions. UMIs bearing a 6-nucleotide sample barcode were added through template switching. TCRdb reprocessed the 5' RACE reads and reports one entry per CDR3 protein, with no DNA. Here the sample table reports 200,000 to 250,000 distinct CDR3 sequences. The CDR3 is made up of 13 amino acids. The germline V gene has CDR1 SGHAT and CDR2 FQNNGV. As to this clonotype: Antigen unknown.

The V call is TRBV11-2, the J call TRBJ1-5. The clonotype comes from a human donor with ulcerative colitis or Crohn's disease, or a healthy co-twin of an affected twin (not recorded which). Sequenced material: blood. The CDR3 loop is CASSRGLNQPQHF.